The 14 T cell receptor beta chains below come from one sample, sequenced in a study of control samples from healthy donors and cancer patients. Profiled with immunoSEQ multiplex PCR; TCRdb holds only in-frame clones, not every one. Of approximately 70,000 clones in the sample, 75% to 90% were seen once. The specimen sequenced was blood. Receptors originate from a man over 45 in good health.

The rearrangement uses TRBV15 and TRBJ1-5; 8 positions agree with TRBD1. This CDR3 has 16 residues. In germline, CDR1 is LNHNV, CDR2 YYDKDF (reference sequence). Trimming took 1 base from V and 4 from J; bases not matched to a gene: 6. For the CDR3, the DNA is TGTGCCACCAGCAGAGCCAGGACAGGGTTAAATCAGCCCCAGCATTTT. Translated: CATSRARTGLNQPQHF.

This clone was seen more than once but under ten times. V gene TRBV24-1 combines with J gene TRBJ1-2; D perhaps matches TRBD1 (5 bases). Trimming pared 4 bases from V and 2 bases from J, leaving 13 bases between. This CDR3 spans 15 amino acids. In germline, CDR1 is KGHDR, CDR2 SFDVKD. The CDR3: CATSESQGRNYGYTF. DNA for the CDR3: TGTGCCACCAGTGAGTCCCAGGGTAGGAACTATGGCTACACCTTC.

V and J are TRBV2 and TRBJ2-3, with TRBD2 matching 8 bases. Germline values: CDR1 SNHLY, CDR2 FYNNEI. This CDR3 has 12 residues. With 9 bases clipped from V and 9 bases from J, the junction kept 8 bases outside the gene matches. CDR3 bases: TGTGCCAGTACTGCAAAGCGGGGGACGCAGTATTTT. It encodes CASTAKRGTQYF.

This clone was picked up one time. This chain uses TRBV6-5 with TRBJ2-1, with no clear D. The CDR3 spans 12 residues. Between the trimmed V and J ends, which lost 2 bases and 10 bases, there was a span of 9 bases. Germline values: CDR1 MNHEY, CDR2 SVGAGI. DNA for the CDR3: TGTGCCAGCAGTTACGTCATAAAAGAGCAGTTCTTC. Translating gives CASSYVIKEQFF.

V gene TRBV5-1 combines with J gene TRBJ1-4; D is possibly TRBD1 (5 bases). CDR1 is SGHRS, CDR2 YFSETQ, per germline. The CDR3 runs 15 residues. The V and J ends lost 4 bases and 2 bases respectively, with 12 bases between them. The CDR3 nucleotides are TGCGCCAGCAGCGGGGACGGACTGACTAATGAAAAACTGTTTTTT. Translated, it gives CASSGDGLTNEKLFF.

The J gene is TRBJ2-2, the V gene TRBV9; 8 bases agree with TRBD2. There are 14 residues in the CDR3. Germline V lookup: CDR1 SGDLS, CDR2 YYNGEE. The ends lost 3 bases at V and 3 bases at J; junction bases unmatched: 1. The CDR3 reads CASSAGGHTGELFF. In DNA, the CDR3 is TGTGCCAGCAGCGCGGGGGGGCACACCGGGGAGCTGTTTTTT.

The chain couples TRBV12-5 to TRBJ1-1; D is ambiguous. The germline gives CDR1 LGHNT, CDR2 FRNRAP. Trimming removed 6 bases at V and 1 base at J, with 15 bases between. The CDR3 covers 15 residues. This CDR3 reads CASGFGNPGNTEAFF. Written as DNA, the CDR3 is TGTGCTAGTGGGTTTGGTAACCCGGGGAACACTGAAGCTTTCTTT.

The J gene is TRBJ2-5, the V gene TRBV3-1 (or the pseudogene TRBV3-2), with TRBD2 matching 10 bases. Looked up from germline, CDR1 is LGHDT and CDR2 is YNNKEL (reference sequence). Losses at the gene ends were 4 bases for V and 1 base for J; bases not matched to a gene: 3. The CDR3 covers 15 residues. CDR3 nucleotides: TGTGCCAGCAGCCCCAGCGGGGGGGGCCAAGAGACCCAGTACTTC. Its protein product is CASSPSGGGQETQYF.

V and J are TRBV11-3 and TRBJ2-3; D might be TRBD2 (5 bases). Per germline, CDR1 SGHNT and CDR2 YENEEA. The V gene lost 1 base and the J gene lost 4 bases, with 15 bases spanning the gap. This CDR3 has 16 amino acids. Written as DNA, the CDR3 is TGTGCCAGCAGCTTAGGAGGGAATACAATCGCAGATACGCAGTATTTT. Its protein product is CASSLGGNTIADTQYF.

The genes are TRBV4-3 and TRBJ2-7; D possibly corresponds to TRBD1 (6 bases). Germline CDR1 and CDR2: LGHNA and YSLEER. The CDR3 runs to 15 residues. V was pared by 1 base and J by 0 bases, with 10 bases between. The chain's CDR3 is CASSQGWDISYEQYF. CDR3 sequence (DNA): TGCGCCAGCAGCCAAGGTTGGGACATCTCCTACGAGCAGTACTTC.

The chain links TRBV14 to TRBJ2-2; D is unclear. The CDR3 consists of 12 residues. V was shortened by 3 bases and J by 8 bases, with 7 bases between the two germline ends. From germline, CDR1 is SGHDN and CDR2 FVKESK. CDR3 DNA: TGTGCCAGCAGCCAGCTATATGGGGAGCTGTTTTTT. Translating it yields CASSQLYGELFF. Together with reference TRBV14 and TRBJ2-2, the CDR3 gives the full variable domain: EAGVTQFPSHSVIEKGQTVTLRCDPISGHDNLYWYRRVMGKEIKFLLHFVKESKQDESGMPNNRFLAERTGGTYSTLKVQPAELEDSGVYFCASSQLYGELFFGEGSRLTVL.

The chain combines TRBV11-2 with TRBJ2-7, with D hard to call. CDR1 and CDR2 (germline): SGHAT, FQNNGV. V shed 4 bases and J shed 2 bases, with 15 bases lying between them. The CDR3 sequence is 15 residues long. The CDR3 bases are TGTGCCAGCAGCTCAACCGGGCTCGCCACCTACGAGCAGTACTTC. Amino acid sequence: CASSSTGLATYEQYF. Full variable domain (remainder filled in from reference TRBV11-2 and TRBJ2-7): EAGVAQSPRYKIIEKRQSVAFWCNPISGHATLYWYQQILGQGPKLLIQFQNNGVVDDSQLPKDRFSAERLKGVDSTLKIQPAKLEDSAVYLCASSSTGLATYEQYFGPGTRLTVT.

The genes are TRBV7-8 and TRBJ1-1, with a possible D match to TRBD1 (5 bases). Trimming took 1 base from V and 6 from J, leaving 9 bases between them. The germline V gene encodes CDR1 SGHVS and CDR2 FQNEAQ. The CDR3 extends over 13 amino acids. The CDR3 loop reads CASSLGGRSEAFF. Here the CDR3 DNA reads TGTGCCAGCAGCTTAGGGGGGAGGTCTGAAGCTTTCTTT.

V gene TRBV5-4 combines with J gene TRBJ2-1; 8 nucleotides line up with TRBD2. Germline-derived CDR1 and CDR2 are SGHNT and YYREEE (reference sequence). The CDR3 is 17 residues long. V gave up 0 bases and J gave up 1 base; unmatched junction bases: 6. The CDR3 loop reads CASSLGLPGGSYNEQFF. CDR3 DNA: TGTGCCAGCAGCTTGGGCCTCCCGGGGGGGTCCTACAATGAGCAGTTCTTC.